Below are 6 T cell receptor beta chains sequenced from a single sample in a study of cytomegalovirus exposure and HLA in healthy donors. Primers included in the PCR were 60 Vbeta and 13 Jbeta primers. Data came from immunoSEQ multiplex PCR; TCRdb stores just in-frame clones and leaves some out. The profile shows 120,000 or so clones, over 60% of them singletons. The specimen was PBMCs. Source of these receptors: a female donor in good health and CMV-seronegative.

This clone occurred a few times. V and J are TRBV11-2 and TRBJ2-1, with 9 nucleotides matching TRBD2. With V trimmed by 0 bases and J by 4 bases, 10 bases remained unmatched. Germline V CDR1 and CDR2: SGHAT, FQNNGV. The CDR3 has 18 amino acids. The CDR3 here is CASSLDKGLAGFYNEQFF. CDR3 coding DNA: TGTGCCAGCAGCTTAGATAAGGGGCTAGCGGGATTTTACAATGAGCAGTTCTTC.

The rearrangement links TRBV15 to TRBJ2-4, with TRBD1 matching 7 bases. CDR1 and CDR2 (germline): LNHNV, YYDKDF (reference sequence). The CDR3 is made up of 14 amino acids. J was trimmed by 9 bases and V by 0 bases; bases with no gene match: 5. CDR3 in amino acids: CATSRDAPGGIQYF. The CDR3 nucleotides are TGTGCCACCAGCAGAGATGCCCCAGGGGGCATTCAGTACTTC.

J is TRBJ2-1 and V is TRBV5-4; 9 bases agree with TRBD2. The V gene's germline CDR1 is SGHNT and CDR2 YYREEE (reference sequence). V shed 2 bases, J shed 3 bases, and the junction held 3 bases outside the gene matches. The CDR3 length is 15 residues. CDR3 nucleotide sequence: TGTGCCAGCAGCTTAGGAGCGGGAGGCTACAATGAGCAGTTCTTC. The encoded protein is CASSLGAGGYNEQFF.

This clone was observed once. The chain employs TRBV30 and TRBJ1-6, with 9 bases lining up with TRBD1. Trimming cost V 4 bases and J 14 bases; bases outside gene matches: 9. Germline V gene sequence: CDR1 GTSNPN, CDR2 SVGIG (reference sequence). There are 13 residues in the CDR3. This chain's CDR3 is CAWTRQGVSALHF. The CDR3 bases are TGTGCCTGGACCCGACAGGGGGTCTCGGCCCTCCACTTT.

The chain is built from TRBV11-2 and TRBJ2-5; TRBD1 matches 12 bases. Per germline, CDR1 SGHAT and CDR2 FQNNGV. The CDR3 consists of 15 residues. Trimming at V came to 4 bases and at J to 7 bases, leaving 7 bases not matched to a gene. CDR3 sequence reads: CASSYGTGGLATQYF. In nucleotides, the CDR3 is TGTGCCAGCAGCTATGGGACAGGGGGCCTTGCGACCCAGTACTTC.

The chain combines TRBV7-2 with TRBJ2-3, with a possible D match to TRBD2 (6 bases). Germline V gene data show CDR1 as SGHTA and CDR2 as FQGNSA. The CDR3 is made up of 14 amino acids. Trimming cost V 5 bases and J 1 base, with 10 bases left between them. Here the CDR3 DNA reads TGTGCCAGCAGCCCCGGGACTGGCACAGATACGCAGTATTTT. Protein sequence: CASSPGTGTDTQYF.